Below, one T cell receptor beta chain is given with its context. The source of the sample is a study of response to subunit inactivated influenza vaccine. One entry per CDR3 protein results from TCRdb running MiXCR on the RT-PCR reads. The sample includes about 780,000 distinct CDR3 sequences, approximately 18% of them seen just once. The germline gives CDR1 SGDLS, CDR2 YYNGEE. The CDR3 runs 13 residues. Trimming took off 4 bases at V and 8 bases at J, with 12 bases between the two ends. The V call is TRBV9, the J call TRBJ1-4; D remains ambiguous. Sequencing was performed on PBMCs from blood, taken roughly 5 days after vaccination. The clonotype comes from a man aged 45 to 65 who received an inactivated influenza vaccine. CDR3 in DNA: TGTGCCAGCAGCCGGAGCACGGACGAAAAACTGTTTTTT. Translation: CASSRSTDEKLFF.